These 20 T cell receptor beta chains came from one sample sequenced in a study of shared clonotypes between healthy human individuals. Assay: immunoSEQ multiplex PCR; the TCRdb copy retains only in-frame clones and omits some. The table lists fewer than 700,000 clones, around 80% of them singletons. The sequenced sample was PBMCs. The receptor source for this set is a woman aged 40 to 49 in good health. Some clones in this sample may be carry-over from other donors' samples.

This clone appeared a few times. This rearrangement joins TRBV5-6 to TRBJ2-7; no clear D gene. Looked up from germline, CDR1 is SGHDT and CDR2 is YYEEEE. The germline V and J ends were trimmed by 4 bases and 6 bases, with 14 bases remaining between them. CDR3 length: 13 amino acids. The CDR3 DNA reads as TGTGCCAGCAGCCCGACCCGTTGGACCGAGCAGTACTTC. Translation gives CASSPTRWTEQYF.

V usage is TRBV18 and J usage is TRBJ2-1, with 9 bases fitting TRBD2. CDR1 is KGHSH and CDR2 is LQKENI in the germline V gene. The CDR3 totals 16 residues. The junction had 7 bases not matched to a gene; V was cut back by 0 bases and J by 7 bases. This CDR3 reads CASSPPGSGRGNEQFF. The CDR3 nucleotides are TGTGCCAGCTCACCACCTGGTAGCGGGAGAGGGAATGAGCAGTTCTTC.

Many counts were recorded for this clone. This chain links TRBV7-9 with TRBJ2-2; the D is unclear. V was clipped by 5 bases and J by 5 bases, with 9 bases between them. This CDR3 comprises 13 residues. Germline V gene sequence: CDR1 SEHNR, CDR2 FQNEAQ (reference sequence). CDR3 protein: CASSATVTGELFF. The CDR3 DNA sequence: TGTGCCAGCAGCGCCACAGTGACCGGGGAGCTGTTTTTT.

The chain couples TRBV10-1 to TRBJ2-1; 7 positions agree with TRBD2. The junction had 3 bases not matched to a gene; V was cut back by 0 bases and J by 7 bases. The CDR3 totals 14 residues. Germline CDR1 reads WNHNN; CDR2 reads SYGVQD (reference sequence). The CDR3, as DNA: TGCGCCAGCAGTGAGTCATGGCGGGGGAATGAGCAGTTCTTC. Translation: CASSESWRGNEQFF.

J is TRBJ2-7 and V is TRBV9, with D unresolved. V shed 0 bases and J shed 2 bases, with 9 bases lying between them. This CDR3 contains 14 residues. CDR1 and CDR2 (germline): SGDLS, YYNGEE. The CDR3 region has the DNA TGTGCCAGCAGCGTAGGAGGATTTACCTACGAGCAGTACTTC. Its protein product is CASSVGGFTYEQYF.

The genes are TRBV28 and TRBJ1-4; unclear D gene. V dropped 9 bases and J dropped 7 bases, with 15 bases sitting between them. The V gene's germline CDR1 is MDHEN and CDR2 SYDVKM. This CDR3 is 13 amino acids long. The CDR3 is CASQTRRIEKLFF. In nucleotides, the CDR3 is TGTGCCAGTCAGACCCGGCGGATTGAAAAACTGTTTTTT.

This clone turned up a few times. The chain joins TRBV7-2 to TRBJ1-5; D perhaps matches TRBD1 (5 bases). This CDR3 is built from 15 residues. V shed 2 bases and J shed 7 bases, with 15 bases lying between them. Germline values: CDR1 SGHTA, CDR2 FQGNSA. CDR3 protein: CASSLNGGSEQPQHF. The CDR3 nucleotides are TGTGCCAGCAGCTTAAATGGGGGGAGCGAGCAGCCCCAGCATTTT.

This clone has a single count. This rearrangement joins TRBV5-8 to TRBJ1-1, with 8 bases that match TRBD1. The length of the CDR3 is 16 residues. V trimming: 0 bases; J trimming: 6 bases; junction bases outside the gene matches: 10. The germline V gene encodes CDR1 SGHTS and CDR2 YDEGEE. CDR3 sequence (DNA): TGTGCCAGCAGCTTGGCCTGGACAGGGCGGGGGGCTGAAGCTTTCTTT. Protein product: CASSLAWTGRGAEAFF.

This clone came up a few times. This chain joins TRBV10-3 and TRBJ1-1, with D possibly matching TRBD1 (5 bases). The CDR3 runs to 13 residues. Germline V gene data show CDR1 as ENHRY and CDR2 as SYGVKD. The V end lost 4 bases, the J end lost 0 bases, and 6 bases lay between the germline ends. The CDR3 loop reads CAISGRVNTEAFF. In nucleotides, the CDR3 is TGTGCCATCAGTGGCAGGGTGAACACTGAAGCTTTCTTT.

This chain links TRBV5-4 with TRBJ2-7, with 8 positions matching TRBD2. The length of the CDR3 is 16 residues. CDR1 and CDR2 from the germline V gene are SGHNT and YYREEE (reference sequence). The junction had 9 bases not matched to a gene; V was cut back by 4 bases and J by 0 bases. The CDR3 DNA follows: TGTGCCAGCAGCCCTCGGCTAGCGGGTATCTCCTACGAGCAGTACTTC. This codes for CASSPRLAGISYEQYF.

V usage is TRBV21-1 and J usage is TRBJ2-7. TRBV21-1 constitutes a pseudogene. There are 14 residues in the CDR3. The CDR3 bases are TGTGCCAGCAGCAATTCCGACGTTGCTTGCGAGCAGTACTTC. Protein: CASSNSDVACEQYF.

V gene TRBV11-2 combines with J gene TRBJ2-7; the D gene could be TRBD1 or TRBD2 (6 bases each). V gave up 5 bases and J gave up 6 bases, with 8 bases separating them. From germline, CDR1 is SGHAT and CDR2 FQNNGV. The CDR3 runs to 11 residues. CDR3 residues: CASSRGLEQYF. CDR3 coding DNA: TGTGCCAGCAGCCGGGGGCTCGAGCAGTACTTC.

V and J are TRBV6-1 and TRBJ1-2; D is perhaps TRBD1 (6 bases). Trimming removed 7 bases from V and 3 bases from J, with 12 bases in between. Germline V gives CDR1 MNHNS, CDR2 SASEGT. The CDR3 runs to 13 residues. The CDR3 DNA sequence: TGTGCCAGCACTCCACAGGGAGACTATGGCTACACCTTC. Its protein is CASTPQGDYGYTF.

This clone has a single count. This chain connects TRBV5-4 to TRBJ1-2, with 8 bases lining up with TRBD1. Germline V CDR1 and CDR2: SGHNT, YYREEE (reference sequence). The CDR3 has 14 amino acids. J lost 8 bases, V lost 4 bases, and 10 bases had no gene match. CDR3 coding DNA: TGTGCCAGCAGCCCGGACAGGGTCGTAGGCGGCTACACCTTC. Translating gives CASSPDRVVGGYTF.

The chain joins TRBV9 to TRBJ2-5; 8 nucleotides line up with TRBD2. Germline CDR1 is SGDLS and CDR2 is YYNGEE. The J segment lost 2 bases and the V segment lost 0 bases, leaving 3 bases of the junction unmatched. CDR3 length: 15 amino acids. CDR3 residues: CASSVGLAPQETQYF. CDR3 DNA: TGTGCCAGCAGCGTAGGACTAGCGCCTCAAGAGACCCAGTACTTC.

This clone has just a few counts. V usage is TRBV7-9 and J usage is TRBJ2-1; 7 bases are a match to TRBD2. The CDR3 is 14 residues long. Trimming cost V 8 bases and J 3 bases; bases outside gene matches: 7. CDR1 is SEHNR, CDR2 FQNEAQ, per germline (reference sequence). CDR3 sequence: CASVLAAIYNEQFF. For the CDR3, the DNA is TGTGCCAGCGTGCTAGCGGCCATCTACAATGAGCAGTTCTTC.

The V call is TRBV6-6, the J call TRBJ1-4; the D is unclear. The length of the CDR3 is 14 residues. Trimming removed 6 bases at V and 6 bases at J, with 14 bases between. Germline loops: CDR1 MNHNY, CDR2 SVGAGI (reference sequence). The chain's CDR3 is CASSPDGPDEKLFF. As DNA, the CDR3 is TGTGCCAGCAGCCCTGACGGCCCAGATGAAAAACTGTTTTTT.

The chain combines TRBV5-1 with TRBJ2-3; TRBD2 agrees at 15 bases. The ends lost 4 bases at V and 1 base at J; junction bases unmatched: 10. From germline, CDR1 is SGHRS and CDR2 YFSETQ. The CDR3 is made up of 19 amino acids. The CDR3 region is CASSPTRTSGRGRTDTQYF. CDR3 in DNA: TGCGCCAGCAGCCCAACCCGGACTAGCGGGAGGGGGCGCACAGATACGCAGTATTTT.

This chain connects TRBV7-3 to TRBJ2-2; D is possibly TRBD1 (6 bases). This CDR3 region has 15 residues. Germline CDR1 reads SGHTA; CDR2 reads FQGTGA. Trimming cost V 6 bases and J 0 bases, with 11 bases left between them. This CDR3 is CASRRRTANTGELFF. As DNA, the CDR3 is TGTGCCAGCAGGCGAAGGACAGCGAACACCGGGGAGCTGTTTTTT.

The chain uses TRBV4-2 and TRBJ2-7; no firm D call. The V end was cut by 1 base, the J end by 6 bases, with 7 bases between. CDR1 and CDR2 (germline): LGHNA, YNFKEQ. This CDR3 contains 12 residues. The CDR3, as DNA: TGTGCCAGCAGCCAAGCCGATAGCGAGCAGTACTTC. Its protein product is CASSQADSEQYF.